This T cell receptor beta chain was sequenced for a study of OX40 agonist ivuxolimab in advanced cancers. Turning to the study itself: Cohort: approximately 83% men, mean age approximately 60, aged roughly 20 to 79. Having had anti-PD-1, anti-PD-L1 or anti-CTLA-4 therapy before was allowed, and about 40% had some.

Findings and limits, study-wide: Clonal expansion among partial responders at 0.1-3.0 mg/kg ranked near the lowest.

Produced via immunoSEQ multiplex PCR; TCRdb's table is partial and in-frame only. The table shows about 53,000 clones, with around 82% occurring only once. On cycle 4 day 1 and cycle 7 day 1, as well as at baseline, blood was sampled. Germline-derived CDR1 and CDR2 are SGHVS and FQNEAQ. CDR3 size: 14 residues. On this clone: Its antigen is undetermined. At one end the junction does not follow the germline gene, possibly because of a read error.

This TCR was sampled from an adult with an advanced solid tumor such as melanoma, head and neck, liver or kidney cancer. The source material was CD4+ or CD8+ T cells sorted from blood, sampled in a trial of the OX40 agonist ivuxolimab. The rearrangement joins TRBV7-8 to TRBJ2-1; 7 bases line up with TRBD2. The CDR3 coding sequence is TGTGCCAGCAGCTTAGGCGTCGGTCGGGAGGACTCTGTCTTC. Its protein is CASSLGVGREDSVF.